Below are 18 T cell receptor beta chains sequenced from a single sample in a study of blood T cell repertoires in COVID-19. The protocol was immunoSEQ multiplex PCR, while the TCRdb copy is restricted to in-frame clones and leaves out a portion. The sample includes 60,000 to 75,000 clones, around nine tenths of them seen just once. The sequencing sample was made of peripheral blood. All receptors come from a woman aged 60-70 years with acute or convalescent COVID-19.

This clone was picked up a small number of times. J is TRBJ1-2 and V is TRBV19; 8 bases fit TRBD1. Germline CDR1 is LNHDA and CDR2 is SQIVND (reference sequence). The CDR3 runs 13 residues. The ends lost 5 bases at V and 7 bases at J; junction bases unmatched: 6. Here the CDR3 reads CASSPGTGSGYTF. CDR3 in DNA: TGTGCCAGTAGTCCAGGGACAGGTAGTGGCTACACCTTC.

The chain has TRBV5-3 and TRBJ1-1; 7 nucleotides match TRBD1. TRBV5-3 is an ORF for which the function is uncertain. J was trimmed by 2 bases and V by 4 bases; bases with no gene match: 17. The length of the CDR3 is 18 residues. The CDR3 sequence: CARSHPFRDSRLNTEAFF. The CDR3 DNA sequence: TGTGCCAGAAGCCATCCTTTCCGGGACAGTCGTCTCAACACTGAAGCTTTCTTT.

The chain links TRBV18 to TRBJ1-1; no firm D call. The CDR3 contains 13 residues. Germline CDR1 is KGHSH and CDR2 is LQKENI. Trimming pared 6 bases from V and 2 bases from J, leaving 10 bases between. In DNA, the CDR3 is TGTGCCAGCTCTCCTTATATTAACACTGAAGCTTTCTTT. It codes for CASSPYINTEAFF. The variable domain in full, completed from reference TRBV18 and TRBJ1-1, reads NAGVMQNPRHLVRRRGQEARLRCSPMKGHSHVYWYRQLPEEGLKFMVYLQKENIIDESGMPKERFSAEFPKEGPSILRIQQVVRGDSAAYFCASSPYINTEAFFGQGTRLTVV.

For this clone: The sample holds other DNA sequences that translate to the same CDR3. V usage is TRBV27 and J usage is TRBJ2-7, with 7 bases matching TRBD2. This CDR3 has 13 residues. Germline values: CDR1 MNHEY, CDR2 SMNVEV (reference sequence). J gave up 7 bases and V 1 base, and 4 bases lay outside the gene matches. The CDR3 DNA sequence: TGTGCCAGCAGTTTATGGGGAGGGCGGGAGCAGTACTTC. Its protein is CASSLWGGREQYF.

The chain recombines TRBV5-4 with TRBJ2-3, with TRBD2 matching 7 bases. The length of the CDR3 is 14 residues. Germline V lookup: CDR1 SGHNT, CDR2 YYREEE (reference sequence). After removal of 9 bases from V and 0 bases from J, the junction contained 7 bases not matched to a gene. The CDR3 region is CATRGSSSTDTQYF. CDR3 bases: TGTGCCACCCGCGGGAGCTCTAGCACAGATACGCAGTATTTT.

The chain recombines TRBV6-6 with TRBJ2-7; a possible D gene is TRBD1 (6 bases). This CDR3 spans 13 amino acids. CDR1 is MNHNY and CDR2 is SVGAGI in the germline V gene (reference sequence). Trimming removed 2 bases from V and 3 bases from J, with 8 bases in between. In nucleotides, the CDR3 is TGTGCCAGCAGTTACCTCAGGGGCTACGAGCAGTACTTC. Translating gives CASSYLRGYEQYF.

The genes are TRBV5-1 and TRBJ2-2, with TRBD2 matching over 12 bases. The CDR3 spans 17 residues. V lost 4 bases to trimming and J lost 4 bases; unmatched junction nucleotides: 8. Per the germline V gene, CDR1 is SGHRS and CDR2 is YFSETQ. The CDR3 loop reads CASSPASGGAGTGELFF. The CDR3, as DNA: TGCGCCAGCAGCCCCGCTAGCGGGGGGGCGGGCACCGGGGAGCTGTTTTTT.

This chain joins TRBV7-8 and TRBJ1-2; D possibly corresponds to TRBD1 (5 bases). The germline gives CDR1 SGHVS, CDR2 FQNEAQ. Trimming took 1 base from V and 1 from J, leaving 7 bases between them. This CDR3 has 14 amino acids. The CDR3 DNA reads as TGTGCCAGCAGCTTAGACAGGTTTAACTATGGCTACACCTTC. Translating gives CASSLDRFNYGYTF.

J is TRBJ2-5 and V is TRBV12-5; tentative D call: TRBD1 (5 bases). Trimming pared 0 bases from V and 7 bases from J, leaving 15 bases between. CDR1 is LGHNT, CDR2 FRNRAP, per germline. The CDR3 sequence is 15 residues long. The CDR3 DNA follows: TGTGCTAGTGGTTTGGTCCAGGGTGCTGTGGGGACCCAGTACTTC. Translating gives CASGLVQGAVGTQYF.

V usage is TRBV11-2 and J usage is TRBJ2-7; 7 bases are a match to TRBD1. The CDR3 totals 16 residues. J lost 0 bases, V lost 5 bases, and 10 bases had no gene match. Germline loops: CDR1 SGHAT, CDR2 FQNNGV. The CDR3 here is CASSEPGGHSSYEQYF. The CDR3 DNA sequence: TGTGCCAGCAGCGAACCAGGGGGTCACAGCTCCTACGAGCAGTACTTC.

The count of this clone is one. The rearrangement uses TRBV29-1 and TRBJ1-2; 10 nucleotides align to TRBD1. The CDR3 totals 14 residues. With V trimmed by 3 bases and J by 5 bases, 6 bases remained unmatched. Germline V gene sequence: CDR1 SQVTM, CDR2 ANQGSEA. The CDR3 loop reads CSVDWTGGEYGYTF. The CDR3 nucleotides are TGCAGCGTTGACTGGACAGGGGGGGAATATGGCTACACCTTC. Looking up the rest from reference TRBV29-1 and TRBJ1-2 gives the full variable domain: SAVISQKPSRDICQRGTSLTIQCQVDSQVTMMFWYRQQPGQSLTLIATANQGSEATYESGFVIDKFPISRPNLTFSTLTVSNMSPEDSSIYLCSVDWTGGEYGYTFGSGTRLTVV.

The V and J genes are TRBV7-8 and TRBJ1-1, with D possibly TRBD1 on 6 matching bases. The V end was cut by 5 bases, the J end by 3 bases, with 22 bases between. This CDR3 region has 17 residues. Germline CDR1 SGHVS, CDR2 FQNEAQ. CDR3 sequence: CASSPKTGSREDTEAFF. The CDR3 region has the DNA TGTGCCAGCAGCCCAAAGACAGGCTCTCGAGAGGACACTGAAGCTTTCTTT.

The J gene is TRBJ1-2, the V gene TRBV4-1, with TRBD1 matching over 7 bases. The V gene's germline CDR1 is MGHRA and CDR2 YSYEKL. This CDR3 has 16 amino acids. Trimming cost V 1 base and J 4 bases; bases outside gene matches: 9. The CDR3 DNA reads TGCGCCAGCAGCCAAGTGTTTGCAGGGGGAATCTATGGCTACACCTTC. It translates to CASSQVFAGGIYGYTF.

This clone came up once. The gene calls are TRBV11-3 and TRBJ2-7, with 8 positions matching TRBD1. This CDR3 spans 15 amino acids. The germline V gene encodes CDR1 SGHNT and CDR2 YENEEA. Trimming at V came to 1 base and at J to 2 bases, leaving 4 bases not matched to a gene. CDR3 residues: CASSLAGGAAYEQYF. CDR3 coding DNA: TGTGCCAGCAGCTTAGCAGGGGGCGCCGCCTACGAGCAGTACTTC.

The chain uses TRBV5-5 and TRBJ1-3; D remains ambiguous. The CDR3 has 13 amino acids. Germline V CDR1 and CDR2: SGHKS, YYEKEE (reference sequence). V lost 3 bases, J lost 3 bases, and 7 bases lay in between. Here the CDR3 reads CASSSPIGNTIYF. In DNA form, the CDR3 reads TGTGCCAGCAGCTCCCCTATTGGAAACACCATATATTTT.

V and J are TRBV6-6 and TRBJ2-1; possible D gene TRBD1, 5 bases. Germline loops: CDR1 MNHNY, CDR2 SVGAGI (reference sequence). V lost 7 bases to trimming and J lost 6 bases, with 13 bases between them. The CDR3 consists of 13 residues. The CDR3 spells CASTTGARNEQFF. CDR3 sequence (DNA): TGTGCCAGCACCACAGGTGCTCGCAATGAGCAGTTCTTC.

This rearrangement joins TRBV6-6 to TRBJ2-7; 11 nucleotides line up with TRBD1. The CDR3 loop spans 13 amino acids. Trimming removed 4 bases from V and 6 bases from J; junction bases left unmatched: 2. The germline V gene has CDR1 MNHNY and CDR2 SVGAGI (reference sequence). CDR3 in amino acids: CASSWDRGSEQYF. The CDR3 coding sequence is TGTGCCAGCAGTTGGGACAGGGGGTCCGAGCAGTACTTC.

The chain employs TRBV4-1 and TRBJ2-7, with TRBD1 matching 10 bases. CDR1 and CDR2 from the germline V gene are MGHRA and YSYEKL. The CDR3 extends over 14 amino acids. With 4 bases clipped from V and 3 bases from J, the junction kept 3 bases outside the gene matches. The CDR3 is CASSPRTGGYEQYF. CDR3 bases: TGCGCCAGCAGCCCTCGGACAGGGGGCTACGAGCAGTACTTC.